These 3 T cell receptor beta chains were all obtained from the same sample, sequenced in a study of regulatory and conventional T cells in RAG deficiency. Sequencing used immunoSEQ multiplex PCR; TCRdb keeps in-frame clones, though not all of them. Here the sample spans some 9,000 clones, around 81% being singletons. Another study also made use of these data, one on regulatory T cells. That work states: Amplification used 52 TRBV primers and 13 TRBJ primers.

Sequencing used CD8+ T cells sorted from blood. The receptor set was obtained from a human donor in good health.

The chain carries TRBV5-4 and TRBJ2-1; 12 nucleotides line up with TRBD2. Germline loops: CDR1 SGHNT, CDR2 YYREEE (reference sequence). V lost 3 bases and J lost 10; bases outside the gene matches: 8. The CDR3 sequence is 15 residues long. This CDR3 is CASSSLAGGPMEQFF. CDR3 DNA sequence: TGTGCCAGCAGCTCGCTAGCGGGAGGGCCTATGGAGCAGTTCTTC.

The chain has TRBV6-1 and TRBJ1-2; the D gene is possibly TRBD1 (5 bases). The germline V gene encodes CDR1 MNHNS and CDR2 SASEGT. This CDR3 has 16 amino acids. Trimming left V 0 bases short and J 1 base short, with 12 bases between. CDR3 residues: CASSEALPGSNYGYTF. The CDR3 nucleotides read TGTGCCAGCAGTGAAGCGCTACCAGGGAGTAACTATGGCTACACCTTC.

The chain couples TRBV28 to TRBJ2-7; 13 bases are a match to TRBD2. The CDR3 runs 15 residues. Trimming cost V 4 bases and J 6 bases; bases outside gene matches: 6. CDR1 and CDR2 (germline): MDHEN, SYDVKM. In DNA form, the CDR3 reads TGTGCCAGCAGTTCAGGACTAGCGGGAGTCACCGAGCAGTACTTC. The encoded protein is CASSSGLAGVTEQYF.